This TCR beta chain was sequenced for a study of blood T cell repertoires in COVID-19. Study background: The cDNA or gDNA used as material had been derived from T cells, B-cell-depleted T cells, or PBMCs.

Authors' analysis steps: Using reference gene primer amplification, nucleated cell counts were estimated. The assay was immunoSEQ multiplex PCR, and TCRdb's table has in-frame clones only and misses some. V, J and clone size are those of that table, while D and trimming were read from the DNA. The data hold about 93,000 clones, with roughly 90% observed a single time. CDR3 length equals 17 residues. This clone came up once. The sequenced material came from peripheral blood. The receptor was isolated from a human donor with active COVID-19. The donor label of this sample is uncertain. The chain couples TRBV7-5 to TRBJ2-1; the table's TRBD1 call for D was not verified on the DNA. TRBV7-5 is an annotated pseudogene. The CDR3 nucleotides are TGTGCCAGAAGCTTATCGTTCCCACAGGGGGCAAGGAATGAGCAGTTCTTC. Translating it yields CARSLSFPQGARNEQFF.